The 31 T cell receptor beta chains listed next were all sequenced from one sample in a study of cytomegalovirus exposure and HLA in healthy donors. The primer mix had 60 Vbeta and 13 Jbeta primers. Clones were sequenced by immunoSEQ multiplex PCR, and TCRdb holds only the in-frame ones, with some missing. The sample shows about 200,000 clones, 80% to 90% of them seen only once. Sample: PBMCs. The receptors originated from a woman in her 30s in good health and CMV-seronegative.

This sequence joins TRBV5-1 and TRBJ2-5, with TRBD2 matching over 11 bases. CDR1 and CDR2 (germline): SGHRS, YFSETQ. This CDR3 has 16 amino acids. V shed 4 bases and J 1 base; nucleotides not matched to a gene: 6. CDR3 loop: CASSNGLAGTQETQYF. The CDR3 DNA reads TGCGCCAGCAGCAATGGACTAGCGGGTACCCAAGAGACCCAGTACTTC. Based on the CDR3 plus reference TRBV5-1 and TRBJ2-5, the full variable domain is KAGVTQTPRYLIKTRGQQVTLSCSPISGHRSVSWYQQTPGQGLQFLFEYFSETQRNKGNFPGRFSGRQFSNSRSEMNVSTLELGDSALYLCASSNGLAGTQETQYFGPGTRLLVL.

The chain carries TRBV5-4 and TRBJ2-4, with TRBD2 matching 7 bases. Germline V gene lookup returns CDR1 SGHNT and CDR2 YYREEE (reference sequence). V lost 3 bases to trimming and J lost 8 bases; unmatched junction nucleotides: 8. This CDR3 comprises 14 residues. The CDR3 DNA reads TGTGCCAGCAGCTCACTGACTAGCCGGGACATTCAGTACTTC. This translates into CASSSLTSRDIQYF. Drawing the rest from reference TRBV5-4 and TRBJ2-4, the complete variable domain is ETGVTQSPTHLIKTRGQQVTLRCSSQSGHNTVSWYQQALGQGPQFIFQYYREEENGRGNFPPRFSGLQFPNYSSELNVNALELDDSALYLCASSSLTSRDIQYFGAGTRLSVL.

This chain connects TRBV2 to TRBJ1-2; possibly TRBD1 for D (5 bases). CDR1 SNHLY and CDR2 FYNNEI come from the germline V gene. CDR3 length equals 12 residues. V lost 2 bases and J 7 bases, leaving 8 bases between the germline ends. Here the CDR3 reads CASSETTAGYTF. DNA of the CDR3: TGTGCCAGCAGTGAAACGACAGCTGGCTACACCTTC.

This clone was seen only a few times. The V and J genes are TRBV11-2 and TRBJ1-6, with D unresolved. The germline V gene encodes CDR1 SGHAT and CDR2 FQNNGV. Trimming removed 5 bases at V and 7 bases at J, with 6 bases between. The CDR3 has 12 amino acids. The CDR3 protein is CASSLRNSPLHF. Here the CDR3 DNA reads TGTGCCAGCAGCCTCAGAAATTCACCCCTCCACTTT.

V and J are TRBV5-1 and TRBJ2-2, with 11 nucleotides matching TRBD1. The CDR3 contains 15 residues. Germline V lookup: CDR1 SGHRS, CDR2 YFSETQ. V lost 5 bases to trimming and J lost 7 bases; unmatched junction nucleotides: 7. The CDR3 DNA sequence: TGCGCCAGCAGTACAGGACAGGGGGCCGGCGGGGAGCTGTTTTTT. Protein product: CASSTGQGAGGELFF.

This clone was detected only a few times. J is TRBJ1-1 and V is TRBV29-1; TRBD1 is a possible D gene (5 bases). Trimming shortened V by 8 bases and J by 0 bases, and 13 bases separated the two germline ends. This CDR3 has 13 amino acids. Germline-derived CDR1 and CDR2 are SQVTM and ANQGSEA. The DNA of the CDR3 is TGCAGCATTTCGACAGTTCTGAACACTGAAGCTTTCTTT. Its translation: CSISTVLNTEAFF. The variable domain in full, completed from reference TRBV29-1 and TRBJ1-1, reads SAVISQKPSRDICQRGTSLTIQCQVDSQVTMMFWYRQQPGQSLTLIATANQGSEATYESGFVIDKFPISRPNLTFSTLTVSNMSPEDSSIYLCSISTVLNTEAFFGQGTRLTVV.

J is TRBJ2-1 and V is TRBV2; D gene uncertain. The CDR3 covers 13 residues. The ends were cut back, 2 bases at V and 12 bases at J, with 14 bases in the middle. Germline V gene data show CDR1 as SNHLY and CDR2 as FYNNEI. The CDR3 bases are TGTGCCAGCAGTGAATATCCGTTCCTAGGGCAGTTCTTC. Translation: CASSEYPFLGQFF.

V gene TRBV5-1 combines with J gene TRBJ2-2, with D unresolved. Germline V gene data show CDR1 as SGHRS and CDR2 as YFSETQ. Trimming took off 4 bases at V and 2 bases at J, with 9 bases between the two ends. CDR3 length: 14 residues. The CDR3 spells CASSTDTNTGELFF. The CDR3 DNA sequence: TGCGCCAGCAGCACCGACACAAACACCGGGGAGCTGTTTTTT.

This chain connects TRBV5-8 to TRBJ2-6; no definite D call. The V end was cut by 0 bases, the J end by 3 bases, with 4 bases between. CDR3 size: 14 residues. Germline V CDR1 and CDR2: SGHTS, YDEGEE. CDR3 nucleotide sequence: TGTGCCAGCAGCTTGGCCTTTGGGGCCAACGTCCTGACTTTC. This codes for CASSLAFGANVLTF.

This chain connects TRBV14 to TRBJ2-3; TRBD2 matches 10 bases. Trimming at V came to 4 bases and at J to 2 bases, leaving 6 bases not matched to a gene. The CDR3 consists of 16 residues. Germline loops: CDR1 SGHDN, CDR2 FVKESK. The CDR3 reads CASSRGLARYTDTQYF. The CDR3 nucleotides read TGTGCCAGCAGCCGGGGACTAGCGAGATACACAGATACGCAGTATTTT.

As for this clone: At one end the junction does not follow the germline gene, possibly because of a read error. The CDR3 DNA reads as TGCGCCAACAGTGAGTTCCAGATGCCTGGCGAGCAGTACTTC. It codes for CANSEFQMPGEQYF. This chain joins TRBV10-1 and TRBJ2-7, with unresolved D. CDR3 length equals 14 residues. Germline loops: CDR1 WNHNN, CDR2 SYGVQD (reference sequence).

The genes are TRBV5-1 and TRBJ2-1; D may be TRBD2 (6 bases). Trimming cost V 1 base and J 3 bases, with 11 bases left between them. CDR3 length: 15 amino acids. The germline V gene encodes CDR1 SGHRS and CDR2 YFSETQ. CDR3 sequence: CASSLLRDSYNEQFF. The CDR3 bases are TGCGCCAGCAGCTTGTTGCGGGATAGCTACAATGAGCAGTTCTTC.

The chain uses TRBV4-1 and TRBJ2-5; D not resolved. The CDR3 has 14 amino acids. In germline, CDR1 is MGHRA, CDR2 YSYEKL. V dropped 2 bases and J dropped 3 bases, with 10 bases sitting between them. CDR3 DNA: TGCGCCAGCAGCCAACGTAGTCGAGAAGAGACCCAGTACTTC. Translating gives CASSQRSREETQYF.

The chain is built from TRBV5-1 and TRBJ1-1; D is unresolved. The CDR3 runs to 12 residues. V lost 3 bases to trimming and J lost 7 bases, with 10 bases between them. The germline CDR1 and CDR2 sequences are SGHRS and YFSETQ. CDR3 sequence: CASSSPEGEAFF. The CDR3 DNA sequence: TGCGCCAGCAGCTCCCCCGAGGGTGAAGCTTTCTTT.

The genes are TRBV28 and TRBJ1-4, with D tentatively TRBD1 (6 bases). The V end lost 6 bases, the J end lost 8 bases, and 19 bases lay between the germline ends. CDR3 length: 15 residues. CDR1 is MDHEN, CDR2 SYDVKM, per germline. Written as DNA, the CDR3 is TGTGCCAGCAGCAGCCCCCAGGGGCGGCGCGAAAAACTGTTTTTT. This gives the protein CASSSPQGRREKLFF.

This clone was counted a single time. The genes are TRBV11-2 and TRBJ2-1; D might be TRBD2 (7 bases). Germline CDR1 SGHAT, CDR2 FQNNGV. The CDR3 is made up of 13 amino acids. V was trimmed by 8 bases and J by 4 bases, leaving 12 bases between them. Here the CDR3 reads CASGEGEYNEQFF. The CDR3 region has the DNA TGTGCCAGCGGGGAGGGGGAGTACAATGAGCAGTTCTTC.

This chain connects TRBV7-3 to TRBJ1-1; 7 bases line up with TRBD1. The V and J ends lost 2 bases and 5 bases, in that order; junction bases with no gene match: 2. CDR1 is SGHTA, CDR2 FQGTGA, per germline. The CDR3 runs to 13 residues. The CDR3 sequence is CASSLQGETEAFF. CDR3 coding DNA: TGTGCCAGCAGCTTACAGGGGGAAACTGAAGCTTTCTTT.

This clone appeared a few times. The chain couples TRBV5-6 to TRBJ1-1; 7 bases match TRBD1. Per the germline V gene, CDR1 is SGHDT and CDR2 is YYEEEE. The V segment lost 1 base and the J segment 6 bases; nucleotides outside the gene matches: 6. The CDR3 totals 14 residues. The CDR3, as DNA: TGTGCCAGCAGCTTGTTAAGGACAGGCTCTGAAGCTTTCTTT. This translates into CASSLLRTGSEAFF. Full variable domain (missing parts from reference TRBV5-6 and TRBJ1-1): DAGVTQSPTHLIKTRGQQVTLRCSPKSGHDTVSWYQQALGQGPQFIFQYYEEEERQRGNFPDRFSGHQFPNYSSELNVNALLLGDSALYLCASSLLRTGSEAFFGQGTRLTVV.

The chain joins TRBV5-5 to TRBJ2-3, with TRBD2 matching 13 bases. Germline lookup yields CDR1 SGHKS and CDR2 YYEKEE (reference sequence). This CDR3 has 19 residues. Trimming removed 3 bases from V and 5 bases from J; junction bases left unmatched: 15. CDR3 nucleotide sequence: TGTGCCAGCAGCTCACGTCACCTCAGGACTAGCGGGGGAGGAGATACGCAGTATTTT. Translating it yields CASSSRHLRTSGGGDTQYF.

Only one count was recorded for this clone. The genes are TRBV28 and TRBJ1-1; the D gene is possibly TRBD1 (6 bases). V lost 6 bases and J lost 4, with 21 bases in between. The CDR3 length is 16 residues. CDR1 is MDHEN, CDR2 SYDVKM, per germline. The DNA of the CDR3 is TGTGCCAGCAGGGTAGGGGGAGTTAGTAGGAGCACTGAAGCTTTCTTT. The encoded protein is CASRVGGVSRSTEAFF.

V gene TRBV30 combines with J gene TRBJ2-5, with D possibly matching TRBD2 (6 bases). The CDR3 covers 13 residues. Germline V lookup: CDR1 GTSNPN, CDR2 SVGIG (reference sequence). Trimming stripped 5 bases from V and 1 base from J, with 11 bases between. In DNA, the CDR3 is TGTGCCTGGGGGAGGACAATCCAAGAGACCCAGTACTTC. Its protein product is CAWGRTIQETQYF.

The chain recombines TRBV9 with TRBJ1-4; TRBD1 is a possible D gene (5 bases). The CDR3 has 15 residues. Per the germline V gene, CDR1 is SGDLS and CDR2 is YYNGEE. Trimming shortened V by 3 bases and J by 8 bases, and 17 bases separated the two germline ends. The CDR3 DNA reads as TGTGCCAGCAGCGCCGGTCAATCCGGGGGGGAAAAACTGTTTTTT. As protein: CASSAGQSGGEKLFF. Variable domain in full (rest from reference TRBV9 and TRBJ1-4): DSGVTQTPKHLITATGQRVTLRCSPRSGDLSVYWYQQSLDQGLQFLIQYYNGEERAKGNILERFSAQQFPDLHSELNLSSLELGDSALYFCASSAGQSGGEKLFFGSGTQLSVL.

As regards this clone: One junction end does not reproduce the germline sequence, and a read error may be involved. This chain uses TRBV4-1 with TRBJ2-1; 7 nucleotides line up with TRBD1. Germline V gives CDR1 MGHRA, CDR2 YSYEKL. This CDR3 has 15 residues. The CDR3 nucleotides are TGCGCCAGCAACCAAGAACAGGGGCCCTACAATGAGCAGTTCTTC. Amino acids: CASNQEQGPYNEQFF.

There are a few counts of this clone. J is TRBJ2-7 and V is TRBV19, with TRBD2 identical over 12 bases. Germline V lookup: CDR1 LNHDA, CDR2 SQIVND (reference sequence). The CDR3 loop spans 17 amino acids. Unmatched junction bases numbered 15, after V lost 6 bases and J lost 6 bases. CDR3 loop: CASRTSGSSSAIREQYF. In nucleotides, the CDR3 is TGTGCCAGTAGGACTAGCGGGAGCTCGAGCGCGATTCGCGAGCAGTACTTC.

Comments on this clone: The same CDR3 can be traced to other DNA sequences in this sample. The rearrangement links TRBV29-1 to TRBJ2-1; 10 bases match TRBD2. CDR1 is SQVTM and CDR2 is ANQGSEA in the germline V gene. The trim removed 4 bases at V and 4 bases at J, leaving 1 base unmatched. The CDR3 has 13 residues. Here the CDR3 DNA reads TGCAGCGTTGGGACTAGCGGTTACAATGAGCAGTTCTTC. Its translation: CSVGTSGYNEQFF.

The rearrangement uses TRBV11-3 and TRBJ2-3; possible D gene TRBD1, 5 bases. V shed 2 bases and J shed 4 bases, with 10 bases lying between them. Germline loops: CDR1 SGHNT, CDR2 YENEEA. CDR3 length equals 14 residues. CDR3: CASSLQGRSDTQYF. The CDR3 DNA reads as TGTGCCAGCAGCTTACAGGGAAGGTCAGATACGCAGTATTTT.

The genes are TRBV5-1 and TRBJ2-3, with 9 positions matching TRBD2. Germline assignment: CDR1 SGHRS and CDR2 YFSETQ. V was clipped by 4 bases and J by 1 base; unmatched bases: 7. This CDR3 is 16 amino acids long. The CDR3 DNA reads TGCGCCAGCAGCCCCCGGGAGCGGGGGGGCACAGATACGCAGTATTTT. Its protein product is CASSPRERGGTDTQYF.

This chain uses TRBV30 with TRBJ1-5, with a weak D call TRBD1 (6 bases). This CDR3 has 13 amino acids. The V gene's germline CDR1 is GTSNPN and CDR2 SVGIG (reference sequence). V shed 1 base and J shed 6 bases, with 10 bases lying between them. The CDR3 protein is CAWSGGGGQPQHF. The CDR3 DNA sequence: TGTGCCTGGAGTGGGGGGGGCGGTCAGCCCCAGCATTTT.

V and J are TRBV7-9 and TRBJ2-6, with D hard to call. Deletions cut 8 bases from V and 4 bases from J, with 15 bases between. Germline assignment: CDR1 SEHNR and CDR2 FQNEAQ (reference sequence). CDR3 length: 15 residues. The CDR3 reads CASSQSGSGANVLTF. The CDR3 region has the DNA TGTGCCAGCTCCCAATCGGGTAGCGGGGCCAACGTCCTGACTTTC.

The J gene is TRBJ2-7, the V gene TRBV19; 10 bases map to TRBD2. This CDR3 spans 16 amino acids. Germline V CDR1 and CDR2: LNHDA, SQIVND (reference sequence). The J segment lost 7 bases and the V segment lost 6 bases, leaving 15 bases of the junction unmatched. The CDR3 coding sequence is TGTGCCAGTAGCATGGCCCAGACTAGCGGGCCTGTAGAGCAGTACTTC. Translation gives CASSMAQTSGPVEQYF.

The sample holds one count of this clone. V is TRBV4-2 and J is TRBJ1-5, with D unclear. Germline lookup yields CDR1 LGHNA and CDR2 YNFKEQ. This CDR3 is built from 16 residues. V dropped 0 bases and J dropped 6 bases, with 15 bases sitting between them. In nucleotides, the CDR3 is TGTGCCAGCAGCCAAGAGCGCTGGAACCCGGGTCAGCCCCAGCATTTT. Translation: CASSQERWNPGQPQHF.